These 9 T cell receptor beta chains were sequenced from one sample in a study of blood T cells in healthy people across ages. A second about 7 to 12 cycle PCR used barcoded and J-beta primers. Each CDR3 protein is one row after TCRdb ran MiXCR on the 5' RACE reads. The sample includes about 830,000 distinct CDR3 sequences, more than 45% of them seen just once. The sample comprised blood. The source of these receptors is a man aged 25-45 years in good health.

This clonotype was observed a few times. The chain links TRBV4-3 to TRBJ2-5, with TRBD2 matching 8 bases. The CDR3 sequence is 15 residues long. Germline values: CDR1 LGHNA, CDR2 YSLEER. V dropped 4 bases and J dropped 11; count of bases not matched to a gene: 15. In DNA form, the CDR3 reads TGCGCCAGCAGCCTCCAGTTGATGGGAGCGGGAGAGCAGTACTTC. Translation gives CASSLQLMGAGEQYF.

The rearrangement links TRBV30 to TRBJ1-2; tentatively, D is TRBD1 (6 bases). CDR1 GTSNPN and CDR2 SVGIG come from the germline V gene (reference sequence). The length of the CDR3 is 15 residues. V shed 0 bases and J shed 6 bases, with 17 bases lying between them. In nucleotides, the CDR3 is TGTGCCTGGAGTGTACCGGGGGGGCGGTTAGATGGCTACACCTTC. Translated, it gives CAWSVPGGRLDGYTF.

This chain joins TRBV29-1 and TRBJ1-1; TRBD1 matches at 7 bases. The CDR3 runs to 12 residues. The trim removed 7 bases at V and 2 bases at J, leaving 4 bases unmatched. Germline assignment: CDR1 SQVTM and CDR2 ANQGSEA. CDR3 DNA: TGCAGCGGGGGACAGCTTAACACTGAAGCTTTCTTT. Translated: CSGGQLNTEAFF. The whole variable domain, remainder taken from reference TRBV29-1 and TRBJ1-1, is SAVISQKPSRDICQRGTSLTIQCQVDSQVTMMFWYRQQPGQSLTLIATANQGSEATYESGFVIDKFPISRPNLTFSTLTVSNMSPEDSSIYLCSGGQLNTEAFFGQGTRLTVV.

The CDR3, as DNA: TGTGCCAGCAGCTCAGGTAGCGGTTACGAGCAGTACTTC. Residues: CASSSGSGYEQYF. The V gene is TRBV7-2, the J gene TRBJ2-5; maybe TRBD2 (6 bases). The assigned J gene may be wrong: the sequence end matches TRBJ2-7 better. The length of the CDR3 is 13 residues. Germline V gives CDR1 SGHTA, CDR2 FQGNSA.

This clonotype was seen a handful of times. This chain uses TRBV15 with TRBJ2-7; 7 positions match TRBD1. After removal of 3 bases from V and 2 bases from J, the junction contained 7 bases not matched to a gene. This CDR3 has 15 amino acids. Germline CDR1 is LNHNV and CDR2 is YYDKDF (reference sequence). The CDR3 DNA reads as TGTGCCACCAGCAGGGGCCGGGACAGTGCCTACGAGCAGTACTTC. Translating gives CATSRGRDSAYEQYF.

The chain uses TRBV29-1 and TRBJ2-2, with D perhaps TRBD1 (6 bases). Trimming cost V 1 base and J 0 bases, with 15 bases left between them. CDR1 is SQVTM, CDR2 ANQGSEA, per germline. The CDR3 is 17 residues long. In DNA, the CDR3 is TGCAGCGTTGAAGGGGCAGGGGCCGGTCCGAACACCGGGGAGCTGTTTTTT. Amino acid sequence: CSVEGAGAGPNTGELFF.

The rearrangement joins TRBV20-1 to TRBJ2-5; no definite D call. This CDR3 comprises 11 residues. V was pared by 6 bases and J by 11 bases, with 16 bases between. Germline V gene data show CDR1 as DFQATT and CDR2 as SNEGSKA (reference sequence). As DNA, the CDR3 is TGCAGTGCCCTAGTTTTCGATGAGCAGTACTTC. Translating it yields CSALVFDEQYF.

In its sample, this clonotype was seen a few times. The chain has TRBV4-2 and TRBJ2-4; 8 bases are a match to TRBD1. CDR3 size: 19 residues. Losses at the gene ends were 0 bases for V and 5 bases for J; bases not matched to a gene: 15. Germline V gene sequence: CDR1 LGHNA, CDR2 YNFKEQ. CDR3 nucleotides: TGTGCCAGCAGCCAAGAGCAAAAGCCCCCAGGGGGCGCAGAAAACATTCAGTACTTC. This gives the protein CASSQEQKPPGGAENIQYF.

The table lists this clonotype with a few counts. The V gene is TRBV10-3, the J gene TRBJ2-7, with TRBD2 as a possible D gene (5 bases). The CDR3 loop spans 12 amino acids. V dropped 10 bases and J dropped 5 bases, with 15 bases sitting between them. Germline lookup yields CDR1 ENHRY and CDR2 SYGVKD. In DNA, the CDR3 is TGTGCCACCGTTGCGTCCGGGGACGAGCAGTACTTC. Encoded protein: CATVASGDEQYF.